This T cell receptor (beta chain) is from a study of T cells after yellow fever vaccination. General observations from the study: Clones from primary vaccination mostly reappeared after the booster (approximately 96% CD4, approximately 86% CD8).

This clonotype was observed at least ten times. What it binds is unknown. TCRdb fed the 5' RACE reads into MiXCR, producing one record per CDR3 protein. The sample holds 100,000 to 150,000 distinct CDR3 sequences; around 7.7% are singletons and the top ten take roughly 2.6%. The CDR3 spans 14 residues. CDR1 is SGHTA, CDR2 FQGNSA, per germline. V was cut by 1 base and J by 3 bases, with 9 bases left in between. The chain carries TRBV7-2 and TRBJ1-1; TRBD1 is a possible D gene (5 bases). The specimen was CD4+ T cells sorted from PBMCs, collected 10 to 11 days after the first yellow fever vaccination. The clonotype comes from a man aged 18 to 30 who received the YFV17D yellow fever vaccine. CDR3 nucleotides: TGTGCCAGCAGCTTAGTCGGGGGGGACACTGAAGCTTTCTTT. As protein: CASSLVGGDTEAFF. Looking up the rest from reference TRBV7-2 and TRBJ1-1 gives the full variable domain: GAGVSQSPSNKVTEKGKDVELRCDPISGHTALYWYRQSLGQGLEFLIYFQGNSAPDKSGLPSDRFSAERTGGSVSTLTIQRTQQEDSAVYLCASSLVGGDTEAFFGQGTRLTVV.